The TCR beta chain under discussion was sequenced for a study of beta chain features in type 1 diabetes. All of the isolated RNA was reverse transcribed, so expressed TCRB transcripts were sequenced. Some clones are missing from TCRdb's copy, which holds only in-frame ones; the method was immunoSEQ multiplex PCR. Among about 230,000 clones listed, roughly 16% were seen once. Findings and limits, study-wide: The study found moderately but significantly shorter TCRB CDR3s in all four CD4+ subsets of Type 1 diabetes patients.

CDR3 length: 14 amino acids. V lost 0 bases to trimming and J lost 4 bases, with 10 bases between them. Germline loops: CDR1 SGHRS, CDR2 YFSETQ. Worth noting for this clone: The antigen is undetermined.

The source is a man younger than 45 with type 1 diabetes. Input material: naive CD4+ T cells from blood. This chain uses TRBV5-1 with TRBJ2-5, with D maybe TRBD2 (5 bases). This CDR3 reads CASSLEELVETQYF. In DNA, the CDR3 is TGCGCCAGCAGCTTGGAGGAACTAGTAGAGACCCAGTACTTC. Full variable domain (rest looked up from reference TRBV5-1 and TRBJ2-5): KAGVTQTPRYLIKTRGQQVTLSCSPISGHRSVSWYQQTPGQGLQFLFEYFSETQRNKGNFPGRFSGRQFSNSRSEMNVSTLELGDSALYLCASSLEELVETQYFGPGTRLLVL.